Below, 16 T cell receptor beta chains from the same sample are listed, as sequenced in a study of lymphopenia after photon versus proton radiotherapy (dated by TCRdb to between 2019 and 2020). The receptor library was made with the immunoSEQ multiplex PCR assay. Sourced from immuneACCESS, this table was stored by TCRdb with only in-frame sequences that have V and J called. A share of the clones is absent; for the studies checked, an unresolved V gene accounts for under half, and the remainder has no known explanation. Recorded for this sample are roughly 25,000 clones; roughly 80% of them occurred a single time. The ten most abundant clones make up about 20% of the sample. This specimen consisted of peripheral blood, obtained from a patient treated with proton-based radiotherapy. Every receptor here comes from a woman between 65 and 79 years old with pancreatic cancer.

The chain recombines TRBV5-4 with TRBJ2-3, with TRBD2 matching over 7 bases. V lost 2 bases and J lost 1; bases outside the gene matches: 7. The germline CDR1 and CDR2 sequences are SGHNT and YYREEE (reference sequence). The CDR3 runs to 16 residues. The CDR3 nucleotides are TGTGCCAGCAGCTTCCCTAGCGGAGGAGGCACAGATACGCAGTATTTT. Translation gives CASSFPSGGGTDTQYF. The full variable domain, rest sourced from reference TRBV5-4 and TRBJ2-3, is ETGVTQSPTHLIKTRGQQVTLRCSSQSGHNTVSWYQQALGQGPQFIFQYYREEENGRGNFPPRFSGLQFPNYSSELNVNALELDDSALYLCASSFPSGGGTDTQYFGPGTRLTVL.

The CDR3 is CASSKTGVGYTF. DNA for the CDR3: TGTGCCAGCAGTAAGACAGGGGTCGGCTACACCTTC. The rearrangement joins TRBV6-5 to TRBJ1-2, with 8 bases identical to TRBD1. The CDR3 has 12 residues. From germline, CDR1 is MNHEY and CDR2 SVGAGI. Trimming at V came to 5 bases and at J to 8 bases, leaving 4 bases not matched to a gene.

This chain links TRBV5-1 with TRBJ1-4; D remains unclear. V was clipped by 0 bases and J by 7 bases, with 16 bases between them. This CDR3 spans 16 amino acids. CDR1 and CDR2 (germline): SGHRS, YFSETQ. CDR3 coding DNA: TGCGCCAGCAGCTTGGAGTCGGCCGGGGATGGTGAAAAACTGTTTTTT. This encodes CASSLESAGDGEKLFF.

This sequence joins TRBV19 and TRBJ2-7, with a tentative D call TRBD1 (6 bases). The V end was cut by 3 bases, the J end by 2 bases, with 11 bases between. The CDR3 consists of 14 residues. CDR1 LNHDA and CDR2 SQIVND come from the germline V gene (reference sequence). This chain's CDR3 is CASSMKQGPYEQYF. CDR3 DNA sequence: TGTGCCAGTAGTATGAAACAGGGACCCTACGAGCAGTACTTC.

This clone has only a few counts. The V call is TRBV7-2, the J call TRBJ2-7; TRBD2 aligns across 16 bases. The CDR3 contains 19 residues. Trimming at V came to 5 bases and at J to 6 bases, leaving 16 bases not matched to a gene. Germline V gives CDR1 SGHTA, CDR2 FQGNSA. The CDR3 region has the DNA TGTGCCAGCAGCCCCGGTAGTCGGGGACTAGCGGGAGGGCCGTTCGAGCAGTACTTC. This sequence encodes CASSPGSRGLAGGPFEQYF.

The rearrangement links TRBV4-3 to TRBJ1-2; D possibly corresponds to TRBD1 (6 bases). V was shortened by 1 base and J by 2 bases, with 17 bases between the two germline ends. Germline V gene lookup returns CDR1 LGHNA and CDR2 YSLEER. This CDR3 has 17 residues. CDR3 in DNA: TGCGCCAGCAGCCAAGTCGTGGGGGGCAGATTAAACTATGGCTACACCTTC. Protein product: CASSQVVGGRLNYGYTF.

The rearrangement uses TRBV7-9 and TRBJ2-1, with D perhaps TRBD1 or TRBD2 (6 bases each). The CDR3 extends over 13 amino acids. Germline loops: CDR1 SEHNR, CDR2 FQNEAQ (reference sequence). Between the trimmed V and J ends, which lost 0 bases and 8 bases, there was a span of 8 bases. CDR3 amino acids: CASSLAGGDEQFF. The CDR3 nucleotides are TGTGCCAGCAGCTTAGCCGGGGGCGATGAGCAGTTCTTC.

This clone was recorded only once. The V gene is TRBV6-5, the J gene TRBJ1-2; D not resolved. V shed 6 bases and J shed 4 bases, with 12 bases lying between them. The CDR3 totals 13 residues. Looked up from germline, CDR1 is MNHEY and CDR2 is SVGAGI. CDR3 residues: CASRRPGTYGYTF. The CDR3 DNA reads as TGTGCCAGCAGGAGACCAGGTACCTATGGCTACACCTTC.

This clone was counted once. The V and J genes are TRBV28 and TRBJ1-2; 11 positions agree with TRBD1. The length of the CDR3 is 16 residues. The germline V gene has CDR1 MDHEN and CDR2 SYDVKM. V shed 7 bases and J 2 bases; nucleotides not matched to a gene: 9. For the CDR3, the DNA is TGTGCCAGCACCCGGACAGGGGGCGGAGTAAACTATGGCTACACCTTC. The encoded protein is CASTRTGGGVNYGYTF.

J is TRBJ2-6 and V is TRBV4-1; a weak D match, TRBD1 (6 bases). The CDR3 has 20 amino acids. V lost 1 base to trimming and J lost 1 base, with 20 bases between them. Germline CDR1 MGHRA, CDR2 YSYEKL. The CDR3 loop is CASSQGKGTGFQSGANVLTF. DNA for the CDR3: TGCGCCAGCAGCCAAGGGAAGGGAACAGGGTTCCAGTCTGGGGCCAACGTCCTGACTTTC.

The V gene is TRBV6-5, the J gene TRBJ2-7; 10 bases are shared with TRBD1. Trimming removed 5 bases from V and 5 bases from J; junction bases left unmatched: 6. Per germline, CDR1 MNHEY and CDR2 SVGAGI. This CDR3 spans 14 amino acids. CDR3 sequence reads: CASSKRTGGDEQYF. The CDR3 DNA follows: TGTGCCAGCAGTAAGAGGACAGGGGGAGACGAGCAGTACTTC.

The V and J genes are TRBV18 and TRBJ1-5, with 7 bases aligning to TRBD1. Trimming at V came to 6 bases and at J to 2 bases, leaving 10 bases not matched to a gene. Germline values: CDR1 KGHSH, CDR2 LQKENI. This CDR3 spans 16 amino acids. As DNA, the CDR3 is TGTGCCAGCTCCCCCGCATCCGGGACAGGCAATCAGCCCCAGCATTTT. Translation gives CASSPASGTGNQPQHF. The full variable domain, in which reference TRBV18 and TRBJ1-5 provide the parts outside the CDR3, is NAGVMQNPRHLVRRRGQEARLRCSPMKGHSHVYWYRQLPEEGLKFMVYLQKENIIDESGMPKERFSAEFPKEGPSILRIQQVVRGDSAAYFCASSPASGTGNQPQHFGDGTRLSIL.

Relative to its sample, this clone is medium-sized. This sequence joins TRBV28 and TRBJ1-2; D is undetermined. The germline V gene has CDR1 MDHEN and CDR2 SYDVKM. This CDR3 contains 13 residues. The V gene lost 6 bases and the J gene lost 0 bases, with 8 bases spanning the gap. The CDR3 nucleotides read TGTGCCAGCAGGAAAAATACTAACTATGGCTACACCTTC. It is translated as CASRKNTNYGYTF.

The chain joins TRBV30 to TRBJ2-1; D may be TRBD2 (5 bases). The CDR3 has 11 residues. V lost 2 bases to trimming and J lost 8 bases, with 7 bases between them. Germline assignment: CDR1 GTSNPN and CDR2 SVGIG (reference sequence). The CDR3 nucleotides are TGTGCCTGGAGTCTGAGGGATGAGCAGTTCTTC. As protein: CAWSLRDEQFF.

A few counts support this clone. V usage is TRBV5-1 and J usage is TRBJ2-2; a weak D match, TRBD2 (5 bases). Trimming pared 4 bases from V and 3 bases from J, leaving 16 bases between. This CDR3 has 16 amino acids. Per the germline V gene, CDR1 is SGHRS and CDR2 is YFSETQ. CDR3 nucleotides: TGCGCCAGCAGCACCACTAGTAGTTCTTACACCGGGGAGCTGTTTTTT. It specifies CASSTTSSSYTGELFF.

This chain uses TRBV19 with TRBJ1-4, with 10 bases aligning to TRBD1. This CDR3 contains 15 residues. The germline gives CDR1 LNHDA, CDR2 SQIVND (reference sequence). With 10 bases clipped from V and 5 bases from J, the junction kept 10 bases outside the gene matches. The CDR3 is CATSIEGQGNEKLFF. In nucleotides, the CDR3 is TGTGCCACTTCGATTGAGGGACAGGGGAATGAAAAACTGTTTTTT.